The present entry profiles one T cell receptor (beta chain) with its context. This CDR3 comprises 14 residues. V lost 0 bases to trimming and J lost 7 bases, with 10 bases between them. Germline-derived CDR1 and CDR2 are SGDLS and YYNGEE. This entry is derived from a study of blood T cell repertoires in COVID-19. For the study at large: The analysed material was cDNA or gDNA that came from T cells, B-cell-depleted T cells, or PBMCs.

The assay was immunoSEQ multiplex PCR, and TCRdb's table has in-frame clones only and misses some. The table records approximately 250,000 clones, roughly 80% of them present only once. Sequenced input: peripheral blood. The rearrangement joins TRBV9 to TRBJ2-2, with a possible D match to TRBD2 (5 bases). The receptor comes from a woman aged 60 to 75 with active or convalescent COVID-19. This CDR3 reads CASSVGGLGGELFF. Here the CDR3 DNA reads TGTGCCAGCAGCGTAGGAGGGCTCGGCGGGGAGCTGTTTTTT. Full variable domain (missing parts from reference TRBV9 and TRBJ2-2): DSGVTQTPKHLITATGQRVTLRCSPRSGDLSVYWYQQSLDQGLQFLIQYYNGEERAKGNILERFSAQQFPDLHSELNLSSLELGDSALYFCASSVGGLGGELFFGEGSRLTVL.